The following is a TCR beta chain sequence with its context. Its target is unknown. These data are taken from a study of cytomegalovirus exposure and HLA in healthy donors. Findings of the study overall: The number of N-insertions in an Asian-associated ancestry cluster was reportedly below the 666-donor mean in a later analysis. TCR beta V- and J-gene trimming was later associated with a missense DCLRE1C variant.

PCR used 60 Vbeta primers and 13 Jbeta primers. TCRdb's copy holds only in-frame clones and misses some; the assay was immunoSEQ multiplex PCR. The table lists roughly 130,000 clones, more than 65% of them singletons. Trimming took 8 bases from V and 2 from J, leaving 14 bases between them. This CDR3 contains 14 residues. Germline assignment: CDR1 MNHNS and CDR2 SASEGT. The specimen sequenced was PBMCs. The clonotype originates from a young woman in good health and CMV-seropositive. The chain has TRBV6-1 and TRBJ2-3; a possible D gene is TRBD1 (6 bases). For the CDR3, the DNA is TGTGCCAGCTCCCGGGACACCGTCACAGATACGCAGTATTTT. Translated: CASSRDTVTDTQYF.